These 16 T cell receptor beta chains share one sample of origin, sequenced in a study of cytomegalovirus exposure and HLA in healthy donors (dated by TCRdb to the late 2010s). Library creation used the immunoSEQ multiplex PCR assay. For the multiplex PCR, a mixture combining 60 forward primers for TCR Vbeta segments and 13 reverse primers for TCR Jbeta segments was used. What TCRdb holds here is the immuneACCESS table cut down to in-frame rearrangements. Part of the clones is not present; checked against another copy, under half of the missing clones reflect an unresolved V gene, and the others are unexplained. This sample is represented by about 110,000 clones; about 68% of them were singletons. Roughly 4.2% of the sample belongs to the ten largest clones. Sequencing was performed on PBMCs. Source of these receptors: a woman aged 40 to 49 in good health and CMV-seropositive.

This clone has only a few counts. In DNA, the CDR3 is TGTGCCAGTTCTACAGGGACGGCTAATGAAAAACTGTTTTTT. Translated, it gives CASSTGTANEKLFF. The rearrangement joins TRBV2 to TRBJ1-4; perhaps TRBD1 as D (6 bases). The length of the CDR3 is 14 residues. Germline V gene data show CDR1 as SNHLY and CDR2 as FYNNEI. Trimming removed 9 bases from V and 3 bases from J, with 14 bases in between.

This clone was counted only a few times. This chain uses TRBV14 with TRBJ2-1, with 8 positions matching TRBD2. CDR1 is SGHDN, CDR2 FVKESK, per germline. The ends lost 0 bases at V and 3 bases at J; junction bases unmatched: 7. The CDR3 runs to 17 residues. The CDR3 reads CASSQERGSGNYNEQFF. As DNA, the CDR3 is TGTGCCAGCAGCCAAGAACGAGGTAGCGGGAACTACAATGAGCAGTTCTTC.

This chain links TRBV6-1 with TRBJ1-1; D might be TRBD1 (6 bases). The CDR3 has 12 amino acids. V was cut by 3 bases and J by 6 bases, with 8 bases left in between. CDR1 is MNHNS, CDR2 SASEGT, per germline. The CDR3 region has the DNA TGTGCCAGCAGTGAGGGGGCCTCTGAAGCTTTCTTT. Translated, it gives CASSEGASEAFF.

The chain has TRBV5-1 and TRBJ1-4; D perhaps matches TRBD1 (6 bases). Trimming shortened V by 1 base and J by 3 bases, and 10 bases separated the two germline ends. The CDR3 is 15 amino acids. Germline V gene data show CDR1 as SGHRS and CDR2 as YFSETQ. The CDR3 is CASSLSYRANEKLFF. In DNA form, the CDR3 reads TGCGCCAGCAGCTTGTCATACAGGGCTAATGAAAAACTGTTTTTT.

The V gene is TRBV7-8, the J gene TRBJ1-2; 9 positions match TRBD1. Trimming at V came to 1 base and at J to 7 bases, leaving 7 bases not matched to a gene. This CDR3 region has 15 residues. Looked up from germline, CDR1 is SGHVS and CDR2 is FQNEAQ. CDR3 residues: CASSLGAGQGFGYTF. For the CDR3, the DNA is TGTGCCAGCAGCTTAGGGGCGGGACAGGGCTTTGGCTACACCTTC.

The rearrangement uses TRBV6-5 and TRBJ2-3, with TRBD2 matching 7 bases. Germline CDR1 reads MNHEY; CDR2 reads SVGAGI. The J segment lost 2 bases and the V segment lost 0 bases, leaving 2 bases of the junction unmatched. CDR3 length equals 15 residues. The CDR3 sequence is CASSYSGGITDTQYF. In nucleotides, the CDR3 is TGTGCCAGCAGTTACTCGGGAGGGATCACAGATACGCAGTATTTT.

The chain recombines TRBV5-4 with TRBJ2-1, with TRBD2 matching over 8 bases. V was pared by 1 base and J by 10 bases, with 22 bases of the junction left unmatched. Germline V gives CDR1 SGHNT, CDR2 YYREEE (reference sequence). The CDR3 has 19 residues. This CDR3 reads CASSLKAGGALAIGVEQFF. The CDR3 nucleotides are TGTGCCAGCAGCTTGAAGGCGGGAGGAGCCTTGGCGATTGGAGTGGAGCAGTTCTTC.

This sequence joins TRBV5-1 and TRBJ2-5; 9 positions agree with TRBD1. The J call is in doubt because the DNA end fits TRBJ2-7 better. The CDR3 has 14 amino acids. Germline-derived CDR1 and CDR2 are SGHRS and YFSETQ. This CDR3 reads CASSPRQGAYEQYF. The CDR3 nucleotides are TGCGCCAGCAGCCCTCGACAGGGGGCCTACGAGCAGTACTTC.

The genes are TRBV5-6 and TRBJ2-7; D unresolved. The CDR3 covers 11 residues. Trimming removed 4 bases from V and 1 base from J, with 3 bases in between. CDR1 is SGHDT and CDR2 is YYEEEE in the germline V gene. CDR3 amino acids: CASSTSYEQYF. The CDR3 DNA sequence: TGTGCCAGCAGCACTTCCTACGAGCAGTACTTC.

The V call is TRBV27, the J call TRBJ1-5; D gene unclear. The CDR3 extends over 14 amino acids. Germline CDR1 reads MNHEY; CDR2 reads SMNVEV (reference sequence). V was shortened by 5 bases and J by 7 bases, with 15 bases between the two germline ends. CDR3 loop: CASSPKRVTQPQHF. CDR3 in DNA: TGTGCCAGCAGTCCGAAGCGGGTTACCCAGCCCCAGCATTTT.

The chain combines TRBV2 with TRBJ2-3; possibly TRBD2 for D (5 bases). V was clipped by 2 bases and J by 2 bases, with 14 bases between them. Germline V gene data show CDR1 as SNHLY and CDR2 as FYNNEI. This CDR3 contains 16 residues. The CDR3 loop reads CASSESRDVSTDTQYF. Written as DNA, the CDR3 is TGTGCCAGCAGTGAAAGTCGGGATGTTTCCACAGATACGCAGTATTTT.

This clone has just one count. This chain's CDR3 is CASSYSAGGIYEQYF. In DNA form, the CDR3 reads TGTGCCAGCAGTTACTCCGCAGGGGGCATATACGAGCAGTACTTC. This sequence joins TRBV6-5 and TRBJ2-7; 8 bases fit TRBD1. V lost 0 bases and J lost 4; bases outside the gene matches: 5. The CDR3 has 15 residues. CDR1 is MNHEY, CDR2 SVGAGI, per germline.

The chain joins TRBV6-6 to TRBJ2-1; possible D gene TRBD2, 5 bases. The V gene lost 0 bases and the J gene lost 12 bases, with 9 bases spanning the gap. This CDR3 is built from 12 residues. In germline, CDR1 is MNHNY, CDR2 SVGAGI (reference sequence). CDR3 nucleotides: TGTGCCAGCAGTTACTCGATCGAGGGGCAGTTCTTC. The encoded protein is CASSYSIEGQFF.

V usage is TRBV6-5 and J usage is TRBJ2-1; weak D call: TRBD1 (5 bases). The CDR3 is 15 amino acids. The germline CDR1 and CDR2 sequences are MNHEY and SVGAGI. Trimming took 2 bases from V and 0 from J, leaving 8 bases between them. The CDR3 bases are TGTGCCAGCAGTTACGGGCAGGGCTCCTACAATGAGCAGTTCTTC. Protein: CASSYGQGSYNEQFF.

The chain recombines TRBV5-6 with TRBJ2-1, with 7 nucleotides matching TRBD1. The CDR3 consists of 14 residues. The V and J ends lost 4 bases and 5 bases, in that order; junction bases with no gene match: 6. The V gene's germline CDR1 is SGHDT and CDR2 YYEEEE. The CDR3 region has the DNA TGTGCCAGCAGCCCTGGACAGGTCCACAATGAGCAGTTCTTC. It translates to CASSPGQVHNEQFF.

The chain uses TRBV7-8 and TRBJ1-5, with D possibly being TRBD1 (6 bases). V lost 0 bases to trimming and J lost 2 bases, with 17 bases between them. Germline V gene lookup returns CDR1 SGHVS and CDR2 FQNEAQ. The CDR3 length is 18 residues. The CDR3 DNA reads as TGTGCCAGCAGCTTAGCTGTGAAGGGGGTGGACGGCAATCAGCCCCAGCATTTT. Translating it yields CASSLAVKGVDGNQPQHF.